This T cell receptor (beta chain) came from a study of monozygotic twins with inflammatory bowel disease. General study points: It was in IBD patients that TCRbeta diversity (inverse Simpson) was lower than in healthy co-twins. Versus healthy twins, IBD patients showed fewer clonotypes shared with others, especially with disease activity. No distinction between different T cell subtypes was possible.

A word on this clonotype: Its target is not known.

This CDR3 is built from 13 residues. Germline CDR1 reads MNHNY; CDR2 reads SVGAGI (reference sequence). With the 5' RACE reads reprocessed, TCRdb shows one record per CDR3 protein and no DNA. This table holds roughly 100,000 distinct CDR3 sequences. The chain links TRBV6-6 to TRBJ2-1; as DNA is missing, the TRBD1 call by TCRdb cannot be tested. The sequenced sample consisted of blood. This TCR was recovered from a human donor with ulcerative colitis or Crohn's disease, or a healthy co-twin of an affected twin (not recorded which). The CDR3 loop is CASSYDRSSEQFF.